These T cell receptor beta chains were read from a single sample in a study of regulatory T cells in long-lasting Graves disease. TCRdb reanalysed the multiplex PCR reads using MiXCR and keeps one entry per CDR3 protein. The top ten clones hold around a sixth of a sample with around 460,000 distinct CDR3 sequences, approximately 14% of them seen once. These data were also reused for a study on T cells in Graves' hyperthyroidism and ophthalmopathy.

Sequences were derived from peripheral blood mononuclear cells (PBMCs), sampled at new diagnosis, from a patient treated with antithyroid drugs. These receptors were obtained from a woman aged 45-65 years with Graves disease. Both conserved end residues are part of each CDR3. Each record gives: V gene, clone size, J gene, D gene, CDR3 DNA, CDR3 protein. A D gene is named only where the DNA matches it firmly. The size of a clone is reported for some rows only, either as once, few or many, or as a class for expanded clones.

v_call: TRBV30; clone_size: NA; j_call: TRBJ2-7; d_call: NA; cdr3_nt: TGTGCCTGGACTCCCGGCGGCGAGCAGTACTTC; cdr3_aa: CAWTPGGEQYF
v_call: TRBV6-1; clone_size: NA; j_call: TRBJ2-7; d_call: NA; cdr3_nt: TGTGCCAGCATCCCCGGGATTGGGGGAGGTACCTACGAGCAGTACTTC; cdr3_aa: CASIPGIGGGTYEQYF
v_call: TRBV6-1; clone_size: few; j_call: TRBJ2-1; d_call: NA; cdr3_nt: TGTGCCAGCAGTGAAGGGACAGATTGGAGTGAGCAGTTCTTC; cdr3_aa: CASSEGTDWSEQFF
v_call: TRBV7-2; clone_size: NA; j_call: TRBJ1-2; d_call: NA; cdr3_nt: TGTGCCAGCAGCTTAACCCCCCGGGACAAGGATTGGGCACCTTATGGCTACACCTTC; cdr3_aa: CASSLTPRDKDWAPYGYTF
v_call: TRBV11-2; clone_size: many; j_call: TRBJ2-1; d_call: TRBD2; cdr3_nt: TGTGCCAGCAGCCCTCAAGGGACTAGTGTCGCTGAGCAGTTCTTC; cdr3_aa: CASSPQGTSVAEQFF
v_call: TRBV10-3; clone_size: few; j_call: TRBJ1-2; d_call: NA; cdr3_nt: TGTGCTATCAGTGAGAAGGGGGAACGAGGCTACACCTTC; cdr3_aa: CAISEKGERGYTF
v_call: TRBV6-1; clone_size: many; j_call: TRBJ2-7; d_call: NA; cdr3_nt: TGTGCCAGCAGTGTGGACAGTGGGTACGAGCAGTACTTC; cdr3_aa: CASSVDSGYEQYF
v_call: TRBV28; clone_size: many; j_call: TRBJ2-7; d_call: NA; cdr3_nt: TGTGCCAGCAGTTTCGTAAGTTCATGGGGCTACGAGCAGTACTTC; cdr3_aa: CASSFVSSWGYEQYF
v_call: TRBV3-1; clone_size: many; j_call: TRBJ2-1; d_call: TRBD2; cdr3_nt: TGTGCCAGCAGCCAACTCGGGACTAGCGACGTGAATGAGCAGTTCTTC; cdr3_aa: CASSQLGTSDVNEQFF
v_call: TRBV6-2/TRBV6-3; clone_size: many; j_call: TRBJ1-1; d_call: NA; cdr3_nt: TGTGCCAGCAGTTATGGGTACACTGAAGCTTTCTTT; cdr3_aa: CASSYGYTEAFF
v_call: TRBV27; clone_size: many; j_call: TRBJ2-7; d_call: TRBD2; cdr3_nt: TGTGCCAGCAGTTTTCGAAGACTAGCGGGAGCTGACGAGCAGTACTTC; cdr3_aa: CASSFRRLAGADEQYF
v_call: TRBV9; clone_size: NA; j_call: TRBJ2-1; d_call: NA; cdr3_nt: TGTGCCAGCAGCCTGGGTAGAGGGGTTGAGCAGTTCTTC; cdr3_aa: CASSLGRGVEQFF
v_call: TRBV7-8; clone_size: many; j_call: TRBJ2-7; d_call: NA; cdr3_nt: TGTGCCAGCAGCTTACCCCGAGGGGGGGTGAGCTCCTACGAGCAGTACTTC; cdr3_aa: CASSLPRGGVSSYEQYF
v_call: TRBV20-1; clone_size: many; j_call: TRBJ2-7; d_call: NA; cdr3_nt: TGCAGTGCTAGAGATGGGCTAGTCAACGAGCAGTACTTC; cdr3_aa: CSARDGLVNEQYF
v_call: TRBV9; clone_size: many; j_call: TRBJ2-7; d_call: NA; cdr3_nt: TGTGCCAGCAGCGCCCCGACTAGCTACGAGCAGTACTTC; cdr3_aa: CASSAPTSYEQYF
v_call: TRBV2; clone_size: many; j_call: TRBJ2-5; d_call: TRBD1; cdr3_nt: TGTGCCAGCAAAGCAGGGGGACAGCTCTCGGAGACCCAGTACTTC; cdr3_aa: CASKAGGQLSETQYF
v_call: TRBV10-2; clone_size: few; j_call: TRBJ1-2; d_call: TRBD1; cdr3_nt: TGCGCCAGCAGTGATTTCACGACAGGGGGCCAAGACTATGGCTACACCTTC; cdr3_aa: CASSDFTTGGQDYGYTF
v_call: TRBV9; clone_size: NA; j_call: TRBJ2-4; d_call: TRBD2; cdr3_nt: TGTGCCAGCAGCCTAGGACTAGCGGGAGGTTTAGCCAAAAACATTCAGTACTTC; cdr3_aa: CASSLGLAGGLAKNIQYF
v_call: TRBV5-1; clone_size: many; j_call: TRBJ2-2; d_call: TRBD2; cdr3_nt: TGCGCCAGCAGCCTCGTAGCGGGAGGCGGCGGGGAGCTGTTTTTT; cdr3_aa: CASSLVAGGGGELFF
v_call: TRBV27; clone_size: NA; j_call: TRBJ1-5; d_call: TRBD1; cdr3_nt: TGTGCCAGCAGTCAAACACCGGGACAGGGGCTTCAGCCCCAGCATTTT; cdr3_aa: CASSQTPGQGLQPQHF
v_call: TRBV6-2/TRBV6-3; clone_size: NA; j_call: TRBJ2-1; d_call: NA; cdr3_nt: TGTGCCAGCAGTTACTCAGTGTACAATGAGCAGTTCTTC; cdr3_aa: CASSYSVYNEQFF
v_call: TRBV2; clone_size: many; j_call: TRBJ2-7; d_call: TRBD1; cdr3_nt: TGCGCCAGCAGCGTGGGACAGGGGGCTTACGAGCAGTACTTC; cdr3_aa: CASSVGQGAYEQYF